Listed here are 7 T cell receptor beta chains from one sample, sequenced in a study of blood T cell repertoires in COVID-19. Sequenced by immunoSEQ multiplex PCR; TCRdb stores in-frame clones only, minus some. The table has some 460,000 clones, 70% to 90% seen once; the top ten hold around 1.8%. Material: PBMCs or T cells enriched from blood (not recorded which). The receptors derive from a woman under 30 with acute COVID-19.

V usage is TRBV6-5 and J usage is TRBJ1-2; TRBD1 agrees at 11 bases. V gave up 4 bases and J gave up 2 bases; unmatched junction bases: 6. Germline V lookup: CDR1 MNHEY, CDR2 SVGAGI. CDR3 length equals 16 residues. This chain's CDR3 is CASSSTRTGGNYGYTF. CDR3 bases: TGTGCCAGCAGTTCCACAAGGACAGGGGGCAACTATGGCTACACCTTC.

The rearrangement uses TRBV2 and TRBJ1-6; TRBD1 aligns across 8 bases. The germline gives CDR1 SNHLY, CDR2 FYNNEI. This CDR3 has 16 residues. J lost 7 bases, V lost 2 bases, and 7 bases had no gene match. CDR3 protein: CASSERRTGRNSPLHF. The CDR3 DNA is TGTGCCAGCAGTGAAAGGAGGACAGGGCGGAATTCACCCCTCCACTTT.

This sequence joins TRBV6-2 or TRBV6-3 and TRBJ1-2, with a possible D match to TRBD1 (6 bases). The CDR3 has 13 residues. Germline CDR1 reads MNHEY; CDR2 reads SVGEGT. Trimming took 6 bases from V and 4 from J, leaving 12 bases between them. The CDR3 sequence: CASSPGEAYGYTF. For the CDR3, the DNA is TGTGCCAGCAGCCCAGGGGAGGCCTATGGCTACACCTTC.

The chain links TRBV6-5 to TRBJ2-7; 10 bases line up with TRBD2. The CDR3 loop spans 14 amino acids. Germline loops: CDR1 MNHEY, CDR2 SVGAGI. V lost 2 bases and J lost 5; bases outside the gene matches: 3. The CDR3: CASSYQRGGHEQYF. DNA for the CDR3: TGTGCCAGCAGTTACCAGCGGGGGGGTCACGAGCAGTACTTC.

The count of this clone is one. The rearrangement links TRBV27 to TRBJ2-7; 9 positions match TRBD2. After removal of 5 bases from V and 4 bases from J, the junction contained 9 bases not matched to a gene. The CDR3 runs 15 residues. Germline CDR1 reads MNHEY; CDR2 reads SMNVEV (reference sequence). The CDR3 reads CASSPEASGKYEQYF. The CDR3 DNA reads TGTGCCAGCAGTCCCGAGGCTAGCGGGAAATACGAGCAGTACTTC.

V is TRBV7-2 and J is TRBJ1-2; 7 bases match TRBD1. There are 15 residues in the CDR3. CDR1 and CDR2 (germline): SGHTA, FQGNSA. The junction had 7 bases not matched to a gene; V was cut back by 4 bases and J by 2 bases. The CDR3 region is CASSWTGTDNYGYTF. DNA for the CDR3: TGTGCCAGCAGCTGGACCGGGACAGACAACTATGGCTACACCTTC.

The V and J genes are TRBV4-3 and TRBJ2-1, with TRBD2 identical over 13 bases. Per the germline V gene, CDR1 is LGHNA and CDR2 is YSLEER. J was trimmed by 1 base and V by 1 base; bases with no gene match: 16. The CDR3 contains 22 residues. The CDR3 region is CASSQAIPFWTSGRGSYNEQFF. The CDR3 coding sequence is TGCGCCAGCAGCCAAGCAATCCCCTTTTGGACTAGCGGGAGAGGATCCTACAATGAGCAGTTCTTC.